Listed below are T cell receptor beta chains from one sample, sequenced in a study of T-cell memory formation after mild COVID-19. TCRdb passed the 5' RACE reads through MiXCR, listing each CDR3 protein once. The repertoire holds fewer than 300,000 distinct CDR3 sequences, with 16% as singletons. Sequenced material: PBMCs or a T cell subset sorted from them (not recorded which). The receptors derive from a man in his late teens or twenties who had mild COVID-19 (a few samples of this study predate the infection). Cell type and time point are not known. CDR3s include the opening cysteine and the closing phenylalanine or tryptophan. Each record gives: D gene, clone size, V gene, J gene, CDR3 DNA, CDR3 protein. D genes are given only for firm matches. Not all rows give a size; the values are once, few, many and, for expanded clones, a class.

>TRBD1|few|TRBV12-3/TRBV12-4|TRBJ2-2
TGTGCCAGCAGCGGAATACAGGGGATCGGGGAGCTGTTTTTT
CASSGIQGIGELFF
>-|-|TRBV5-1|TRBJ1-3
TGCGCCAGCAGCTTGGTGGCGGCCGACTCTGGAAACACCATATATTTT
CASSLVAADSGNTIYF
>-|few|TRBV5-1|TRBJ2-1
TGCGCCAGCAGCTTGGGTCAGGTCAATGAGCAGTTCTTC
CASSLGQVNEQFF
>-|few|TRBV19|TRBJ1-2
TGTGCCAGTAGTATTCCCCCTCTGAGGAACTATGGCTACACCTTC
CASSIPPLRNYGYTF
>-|few|TRBV6-2/TRBV6-3|TRBJ2-7
TGTGCCAGCAGTAAACCTAGGGACAACCGCGAGCAGTACTTC
CASSKPRDNREQYF
>-|few|TRBV20-1|TRBJ1-5
TGCAGTGCTAGCCGGACGGGTTATGCTCAGCCCCAGCATTTT
CSASRTGYAQPQHF
>TRBD1|-|TRBV7-9|TRBJ2-5
TGTGCCAGCAGCCCAAGGGACAGGGTGGAAGAGACCCAGTACTTC
CASSPRDRVEETQYF
>-|many|TRBV7-2|TRBJ2-1
TGTGCCAGCAGCCCCACCAGGGCCCAATCGAATGAGCAGTTCTTC
CASSPTRAQSNEQFF
>TRBD1|-|TRBV7-2|TRBJ1-2
TGTGCCAGCAGCCCGCGGGACAGCCGTAACTATGGCTACACCTTC
CASSPRDSRNYGYTF
>TRBD1|few|TRBV4-1|TRBJ1-2
TGCGCCAGCAGCCGCGGGACAGGGGTTCTGCGTGGCTACACCTTC
CASSRGTGVLRGYTF
>-|few|TRBV4-1|TRBJ2-5
TGCGCCAGCAGCCCCAGGGGGGCCGGCGGGGGTCCGACCCAGTACTTC
CASSPRGAGGGPTQYF
>-|few|TRBV21-1|TRBJ1-1
TGTGCCAGCAGCAAACCGGGACTGCCGAACACTGAAGCTTTCTTT
CASSKPGLPNTEAFF
>TRBD2|-|TRBV29-1|TRBJ2-4
TGCAGCGTTGGGGCGGGAGATAGAGACATTCAGTACTTC
CSVGAGDRDIQYF
>-|few|TRBV12-3/TRBV12-4|TRBJ1-6
TGTGCCAGCAGTTACAGGTCTGCTAATTCACCCCTCCACTTT
CASSYRSANSPLHF
>-|many|TRBV5-1|TRBJ2-5
TGCGCCAGCAGCTCCGGACGGTCTCAAGAGACCCAGTACTTC
CASSSGRSQETQYF
>-|-|TRBV4-3|TRBJ2-1
TGCGCCAGCAGCCAAGAGGTTGTCACTCCAGGGGACTCCTACAATGAGCAGTTCTTC
CASSQEVVTPGDSYNEQFF
>-|once|TRBV12-3/TRBV12-4|TRBJ1-5
TGTGCCAGCATCCCAAGCAATCAGCCCCAGCATTTT
CASIPSNQPQHF
>-|-|TRBV20-1|TRBJ1-2
TGCAGTGCTAGCCGCGAGTATGGTGGCTACACCTTC
CSASREYGGYTF
>TRBD1|-|TRBV3-1|TRBJ1-3
TGTGCCAGCAGCCCCTCGACAGGGTCTGGAAACACCATATATTTT
CASSPSTGSGNTIYF
>-|few|TRBV7-3|TRBJ2-5
TGTGCCAGCAGTTTCGGGGTACGGGAGACCCAGTACTTC
CASSFGVRETQYF